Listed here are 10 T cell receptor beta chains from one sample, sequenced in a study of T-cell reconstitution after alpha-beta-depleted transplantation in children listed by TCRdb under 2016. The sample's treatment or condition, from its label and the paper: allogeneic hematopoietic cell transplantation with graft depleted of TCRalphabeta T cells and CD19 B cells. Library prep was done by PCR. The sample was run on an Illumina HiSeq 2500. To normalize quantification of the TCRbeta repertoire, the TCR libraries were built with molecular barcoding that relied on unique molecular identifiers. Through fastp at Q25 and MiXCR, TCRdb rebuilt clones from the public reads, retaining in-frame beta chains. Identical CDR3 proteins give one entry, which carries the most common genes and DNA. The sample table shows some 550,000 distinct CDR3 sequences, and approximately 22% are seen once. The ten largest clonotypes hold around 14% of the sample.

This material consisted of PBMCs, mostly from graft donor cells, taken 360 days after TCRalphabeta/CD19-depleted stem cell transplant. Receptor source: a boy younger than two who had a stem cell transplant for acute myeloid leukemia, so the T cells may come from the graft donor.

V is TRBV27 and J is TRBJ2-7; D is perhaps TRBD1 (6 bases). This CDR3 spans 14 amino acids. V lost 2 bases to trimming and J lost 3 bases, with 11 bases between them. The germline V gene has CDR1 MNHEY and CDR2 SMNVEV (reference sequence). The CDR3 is CASSLGGEGYEQYV. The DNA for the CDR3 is TGTGCCAGCAGTTTAGGGGGCGAGGGCTACGAGCAGTACGTC.

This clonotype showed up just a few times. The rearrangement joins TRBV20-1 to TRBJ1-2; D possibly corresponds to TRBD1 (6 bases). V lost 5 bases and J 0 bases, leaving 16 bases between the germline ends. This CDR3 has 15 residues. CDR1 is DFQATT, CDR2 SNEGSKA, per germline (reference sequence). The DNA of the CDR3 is TGCAGTGCTCCTTTCGACAGGTCAGCTAACTATGGCTACACCTTC. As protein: CSAPFDRSANYGYTF.

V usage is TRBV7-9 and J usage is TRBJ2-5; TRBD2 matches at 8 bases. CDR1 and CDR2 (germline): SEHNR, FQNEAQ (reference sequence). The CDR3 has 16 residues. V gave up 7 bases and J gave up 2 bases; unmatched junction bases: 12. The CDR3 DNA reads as TGTGCCAGCACCCAACCCAGGGCTAGCGGGCAAGAGACCCAGTACTTC. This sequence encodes CASTQPRASGQETQYF.

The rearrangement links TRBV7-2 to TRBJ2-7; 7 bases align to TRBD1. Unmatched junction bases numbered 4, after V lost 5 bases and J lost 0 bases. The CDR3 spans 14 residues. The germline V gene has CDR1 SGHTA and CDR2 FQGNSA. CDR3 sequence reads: CASSRDRFSYEQYF. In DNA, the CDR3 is TGTGCCAGCAGCCGGGACAGATTCTCCTACGAGCAGTACTTC.

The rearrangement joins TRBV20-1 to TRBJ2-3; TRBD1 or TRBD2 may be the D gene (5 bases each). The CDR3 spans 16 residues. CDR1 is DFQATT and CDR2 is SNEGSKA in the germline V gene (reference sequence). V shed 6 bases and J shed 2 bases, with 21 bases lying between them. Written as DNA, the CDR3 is TGCAGTGCGCCAGGGACCACATATACCTACACAGATACGCAGTATTTT. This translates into CSAPGTTYTYTDTQYF.

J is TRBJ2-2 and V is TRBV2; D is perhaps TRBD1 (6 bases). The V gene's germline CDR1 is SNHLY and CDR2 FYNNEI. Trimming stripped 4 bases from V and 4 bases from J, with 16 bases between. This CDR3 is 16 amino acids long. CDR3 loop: CASSVYREGPTGELFF. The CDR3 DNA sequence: TGTGCCAGCAGTGTATACAGGGAAGGCCCCACCGGGGAGCTGTTTTTT. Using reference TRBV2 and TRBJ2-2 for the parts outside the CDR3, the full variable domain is EPEVTQTPSHQVTQMGQEVILRCVPISNHLYFYWYRQILGQKVEFLVSFYNNEISEKSEIFDDQFSVERPDGSNFTLKIRSTKLEDSAMYFCASSVYREGPTGELFFGEGSRLTVL.

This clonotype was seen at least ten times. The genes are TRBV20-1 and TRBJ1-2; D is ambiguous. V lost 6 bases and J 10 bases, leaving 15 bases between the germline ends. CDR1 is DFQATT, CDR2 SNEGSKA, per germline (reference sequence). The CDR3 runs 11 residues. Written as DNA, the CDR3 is TGCAGTGCCAGACGAATTACGGACTACACCTTC. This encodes CSARRITDYTF.

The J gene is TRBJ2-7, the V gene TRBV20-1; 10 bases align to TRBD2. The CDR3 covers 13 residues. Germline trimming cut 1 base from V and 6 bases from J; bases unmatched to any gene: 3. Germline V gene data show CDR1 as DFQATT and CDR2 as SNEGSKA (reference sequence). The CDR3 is CSARVGLAPEQYF. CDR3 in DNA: TGCAGTGCTAGAGTGGGACTAGCGCCCGAGCAGTACTTC.

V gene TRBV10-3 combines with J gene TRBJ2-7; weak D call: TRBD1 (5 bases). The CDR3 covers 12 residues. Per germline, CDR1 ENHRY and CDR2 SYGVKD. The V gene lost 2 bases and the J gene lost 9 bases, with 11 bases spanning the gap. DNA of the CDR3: TGTGCCATCAGTGAGGCCAGGGCAGGGCAGTACTTC. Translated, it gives CAISEARAGQYF.

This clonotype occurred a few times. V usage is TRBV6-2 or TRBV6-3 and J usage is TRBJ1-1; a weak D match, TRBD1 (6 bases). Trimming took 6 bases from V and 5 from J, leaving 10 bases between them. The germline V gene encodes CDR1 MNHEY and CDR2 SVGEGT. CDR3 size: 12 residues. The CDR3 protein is CASRGGGTEAFF. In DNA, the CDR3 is TGTGCCAGCAGGGGAGGGGGTACTGAAGCTTTCTTT.